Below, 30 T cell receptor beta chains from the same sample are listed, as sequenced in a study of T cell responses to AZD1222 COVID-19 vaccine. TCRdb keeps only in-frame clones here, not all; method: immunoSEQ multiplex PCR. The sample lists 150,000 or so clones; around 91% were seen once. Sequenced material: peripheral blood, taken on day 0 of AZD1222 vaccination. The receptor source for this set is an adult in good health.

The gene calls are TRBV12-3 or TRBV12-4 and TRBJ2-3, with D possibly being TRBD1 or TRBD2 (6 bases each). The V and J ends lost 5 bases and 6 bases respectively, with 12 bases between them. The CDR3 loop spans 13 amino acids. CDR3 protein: CASSTGGRDTQYF. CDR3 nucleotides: TGTGCCAGCAGTACCGGGGGCCGTGATACGCAGTATTTT.

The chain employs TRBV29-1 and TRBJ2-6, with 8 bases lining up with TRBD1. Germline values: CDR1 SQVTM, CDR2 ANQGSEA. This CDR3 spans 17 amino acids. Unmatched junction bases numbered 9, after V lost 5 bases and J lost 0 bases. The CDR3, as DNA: TGCAGCGTTAGCCGGGACAGGCGGCTCTCTGGGGCCAACGTCCTGACTTTC. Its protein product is CSVSRDRRLSGANVLTF. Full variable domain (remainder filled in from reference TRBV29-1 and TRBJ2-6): SAVISQKPSRDICQRGTSLTIQCQVDSQVTMMFWYRQQPGQSLTLIATANQGSEATYESGFVIDKFPISRPNLTFSTLTVSNMSPEDSSIYLCSVSRDRRLSGANVLTFGAGSRLTVL.

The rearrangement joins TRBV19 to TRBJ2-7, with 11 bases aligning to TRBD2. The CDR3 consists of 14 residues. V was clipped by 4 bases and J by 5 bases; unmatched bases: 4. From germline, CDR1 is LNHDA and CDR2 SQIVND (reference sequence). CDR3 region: CASSTPGLADEQYF. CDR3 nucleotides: TGTGCCAGTAGTACCCCGGGACTAGCGGACGAGCAGTACTTC.

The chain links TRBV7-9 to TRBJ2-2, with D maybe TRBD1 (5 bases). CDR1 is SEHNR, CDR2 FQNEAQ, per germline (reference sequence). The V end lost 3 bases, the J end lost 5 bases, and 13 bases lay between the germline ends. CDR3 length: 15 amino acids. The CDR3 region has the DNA TGTGCCAGCAGCTTTACAAGGGGATCGACCGGGGAGCTGTTTTTT. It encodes CASSFTRGSTGELFF.

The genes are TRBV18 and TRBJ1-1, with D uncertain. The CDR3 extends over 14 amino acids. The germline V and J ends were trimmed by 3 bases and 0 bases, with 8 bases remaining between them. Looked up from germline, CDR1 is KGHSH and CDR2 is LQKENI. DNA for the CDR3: TGTGCCAGCTCACCTCAAGGGATGAACACTGAAGCTTTCTTT. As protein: CASSPQGMNTEAFF.

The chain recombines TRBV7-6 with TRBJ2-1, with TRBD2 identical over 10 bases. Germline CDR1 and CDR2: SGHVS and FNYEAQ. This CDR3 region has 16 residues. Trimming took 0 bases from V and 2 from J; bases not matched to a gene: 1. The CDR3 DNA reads TGTGCCAGCAGCTTAGCTAGCGGGAGGACCTACAATGAGCAGTTCTTC. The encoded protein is CASSLASGRTYNEQFF.

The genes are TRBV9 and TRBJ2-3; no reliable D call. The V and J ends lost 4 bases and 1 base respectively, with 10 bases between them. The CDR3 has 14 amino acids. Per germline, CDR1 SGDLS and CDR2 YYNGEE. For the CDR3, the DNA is TGTGCCAGCAGCCCCGCGAAGCGCACAGATACGCAGTATTTT. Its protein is CASSPAKRTDTQYF.

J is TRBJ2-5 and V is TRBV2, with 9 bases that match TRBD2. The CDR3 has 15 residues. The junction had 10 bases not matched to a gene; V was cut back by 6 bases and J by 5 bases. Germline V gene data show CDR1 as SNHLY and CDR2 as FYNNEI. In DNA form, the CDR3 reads TGTGCCAGCAGCGGGGTCGTAGCGGGAGCCGAGACCCAGTACTTC. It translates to CASSGVVAGAETQYF.

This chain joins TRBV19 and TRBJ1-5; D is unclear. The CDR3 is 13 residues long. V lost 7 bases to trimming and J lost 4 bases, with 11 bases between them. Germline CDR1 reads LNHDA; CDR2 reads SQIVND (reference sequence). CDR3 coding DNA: TGTGCCAGTAAGTTGGAGCGAAATCAGCCCCAGCATTTT. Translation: CASKLERNQPQHF.

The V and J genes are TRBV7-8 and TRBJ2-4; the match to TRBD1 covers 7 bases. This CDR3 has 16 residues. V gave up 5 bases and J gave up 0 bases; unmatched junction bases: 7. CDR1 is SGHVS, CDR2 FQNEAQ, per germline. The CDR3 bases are TGTGCCAGCAGCCCGGACAGGACACGAGCCAAAAACATTCAGTACTTC. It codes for CASSPDRTRAKNIQYF.

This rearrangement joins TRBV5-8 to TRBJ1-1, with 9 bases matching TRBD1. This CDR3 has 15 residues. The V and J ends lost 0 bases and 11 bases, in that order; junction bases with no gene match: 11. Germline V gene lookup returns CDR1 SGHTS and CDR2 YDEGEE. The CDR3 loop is CASSLDGTGRSPAFF. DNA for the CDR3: TGTGCCAGCAGCTTGGACGGGACAGGGAGGTCTCCCGCTTTCTTT.

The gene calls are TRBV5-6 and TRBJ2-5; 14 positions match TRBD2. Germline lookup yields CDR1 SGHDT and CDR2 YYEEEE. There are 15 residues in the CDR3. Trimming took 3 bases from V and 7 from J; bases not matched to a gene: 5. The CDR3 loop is CASSYGTSGGGTQYF. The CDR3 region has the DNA TGTGCCAGCAGCTACGGGACTAGCGGGGGTGGGACCCAGTACTTC.

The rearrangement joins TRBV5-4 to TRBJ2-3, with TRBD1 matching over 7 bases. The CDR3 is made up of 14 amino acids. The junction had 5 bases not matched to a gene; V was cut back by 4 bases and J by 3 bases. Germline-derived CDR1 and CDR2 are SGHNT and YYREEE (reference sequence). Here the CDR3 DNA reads TGTGCCAGCAGCCGAACAGGGGAAACAGATACGCAGTATTTT. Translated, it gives CASSRTGETDTQYF.

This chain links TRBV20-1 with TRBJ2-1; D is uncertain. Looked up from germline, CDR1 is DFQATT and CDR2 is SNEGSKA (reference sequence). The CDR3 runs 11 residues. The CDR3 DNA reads TGCAGCGCAAAGAAGACGAGTGAGCAGTTCTTC. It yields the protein CSAKKTSEQFF.

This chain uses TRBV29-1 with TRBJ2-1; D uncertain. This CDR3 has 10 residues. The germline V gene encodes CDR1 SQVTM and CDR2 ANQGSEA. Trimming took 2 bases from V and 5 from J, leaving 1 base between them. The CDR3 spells CSVENNEQFF. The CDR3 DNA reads TGCAGCGTTGAAAACAATGAGCAGTTCTTC.

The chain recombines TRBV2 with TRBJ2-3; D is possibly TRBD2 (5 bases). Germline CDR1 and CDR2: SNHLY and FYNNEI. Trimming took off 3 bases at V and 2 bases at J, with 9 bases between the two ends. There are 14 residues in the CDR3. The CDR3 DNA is TGTGCCAGCAGTGACATGGAGGCCACAGATACGCAGTATTTT. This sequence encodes CASSDMEATDTQYF. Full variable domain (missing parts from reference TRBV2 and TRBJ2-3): EPEVTQTPSHQVTQMGQEVILRCVPISNHLYFYWYRQILGQKVEFLVSFYNNEISEKSEIFDDQFSVERPDGSNFTLKIRSTKLEDSAMYFCASSDMEATDTQYFGPGTRLTVL.

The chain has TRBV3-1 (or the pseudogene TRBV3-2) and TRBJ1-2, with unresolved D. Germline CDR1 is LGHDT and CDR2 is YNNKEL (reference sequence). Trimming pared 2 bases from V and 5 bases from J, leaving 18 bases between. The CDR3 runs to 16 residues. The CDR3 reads CASSQSGSELWYGYTF. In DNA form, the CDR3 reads TGTGCCAGCAGCCAATCTGGATCCGAACTATGGTATGGCTACACCTTC.

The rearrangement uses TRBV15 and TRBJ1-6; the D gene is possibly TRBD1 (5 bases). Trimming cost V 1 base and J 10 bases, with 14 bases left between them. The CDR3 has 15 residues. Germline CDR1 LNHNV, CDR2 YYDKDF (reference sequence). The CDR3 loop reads CATSRGTGVGSPLHF. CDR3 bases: TGTGCCACCAGCAGAGGGACGGGGGTTGGGTCACCCCTCCACTTT.

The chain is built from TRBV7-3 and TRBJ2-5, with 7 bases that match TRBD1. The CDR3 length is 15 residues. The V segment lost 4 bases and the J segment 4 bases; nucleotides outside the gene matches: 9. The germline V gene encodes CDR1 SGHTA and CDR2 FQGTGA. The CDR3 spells CASSSAGGKAETQYF. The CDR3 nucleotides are TGTGCCAGCAGCTCTGCAGGGGGAAAGGCAGAGACCCAGTACTTC.

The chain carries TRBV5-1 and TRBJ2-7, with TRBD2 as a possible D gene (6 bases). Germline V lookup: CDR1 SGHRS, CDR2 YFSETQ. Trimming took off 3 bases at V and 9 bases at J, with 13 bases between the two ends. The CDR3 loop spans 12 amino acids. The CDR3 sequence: CASSSPEGRQYF. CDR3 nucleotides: TGCGCCAGCAGCTCACCGGAGGGGCGGCAGTACTTC.

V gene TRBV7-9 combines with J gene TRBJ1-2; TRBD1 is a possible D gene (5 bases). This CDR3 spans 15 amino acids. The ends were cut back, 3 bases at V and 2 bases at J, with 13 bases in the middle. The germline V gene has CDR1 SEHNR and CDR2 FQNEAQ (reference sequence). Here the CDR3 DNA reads TGTGCCAGCAGCTTCGGTCCGGGGGGAAACTATGGCTACACCTTC. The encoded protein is CASSFGPGGNYGYTF.

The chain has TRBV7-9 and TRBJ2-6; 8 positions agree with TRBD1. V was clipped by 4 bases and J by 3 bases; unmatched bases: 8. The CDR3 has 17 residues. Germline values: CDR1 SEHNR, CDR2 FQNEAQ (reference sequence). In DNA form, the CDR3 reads TGTGCCAGCAGCTCAACCGGGACAGGCTTTGGGGCCAACGTCCTGACTTTC. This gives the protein CASSSTGTGFGANVLTF. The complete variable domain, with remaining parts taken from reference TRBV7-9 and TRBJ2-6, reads DTGVSQNPRHKITKRGQNVTFRCDPISEHNRLYWYRQTLGQGPEFLTYFQNEAQLEKSRLLSDRFSAERPKGSFSTLEIQRTEQGDSAMYLCASSSTGTGFGANVLTFGAGSRLTVL.

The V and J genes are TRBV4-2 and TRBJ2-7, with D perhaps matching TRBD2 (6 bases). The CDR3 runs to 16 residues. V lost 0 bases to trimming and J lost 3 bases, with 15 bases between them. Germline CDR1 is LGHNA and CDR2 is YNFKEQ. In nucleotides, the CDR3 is TGTGCCAGCAGCCAAGATCATCAGGGAGGAGACTACGAGCAGTACTTC. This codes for CASSQDHQGGDYEQYF.

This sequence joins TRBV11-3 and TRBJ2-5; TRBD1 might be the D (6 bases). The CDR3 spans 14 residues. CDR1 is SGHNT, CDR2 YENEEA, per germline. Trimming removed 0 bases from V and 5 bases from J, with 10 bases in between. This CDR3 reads CASSLDSRGETQYF. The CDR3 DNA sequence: TGTGCCAGCAGCTTAGATTCGAGGGGGGAGACCCAGTACTTC.

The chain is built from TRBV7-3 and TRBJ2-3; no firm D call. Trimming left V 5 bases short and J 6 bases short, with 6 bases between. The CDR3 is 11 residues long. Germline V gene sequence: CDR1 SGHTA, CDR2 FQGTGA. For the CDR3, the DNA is TGTGCCAGCAGCGCCGGGGATACGCAGTATTTT. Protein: CASSAGDTQYF. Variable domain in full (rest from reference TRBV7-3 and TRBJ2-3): GAGVSQTPSNKVTEKGKYVELRCDPISGHTALYWYRQSLGQGPEFLIYFQGTGAADDSGLPNDRFFAVRPEGSVSTLKIQRTERGDSAVYLCASSAGDTQYFGPGTRLTVL.

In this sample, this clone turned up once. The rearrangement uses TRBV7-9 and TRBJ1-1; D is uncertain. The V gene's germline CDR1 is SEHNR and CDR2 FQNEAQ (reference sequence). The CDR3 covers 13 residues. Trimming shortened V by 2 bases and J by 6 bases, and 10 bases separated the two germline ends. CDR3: CASSLRGVPEAFF. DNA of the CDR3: TGTGCCAGCAGCTTACGGGGAGTCCCTGAAGCTTTCTTT.

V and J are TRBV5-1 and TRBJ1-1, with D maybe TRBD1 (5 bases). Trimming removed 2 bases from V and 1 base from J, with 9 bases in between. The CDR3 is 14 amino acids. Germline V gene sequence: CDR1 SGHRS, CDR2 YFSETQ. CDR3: CASSLRDANTEAFF. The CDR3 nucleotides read TGCGCCAGCAGCTTAAGGGACGCGAACACTGAAGCTTTCTTT. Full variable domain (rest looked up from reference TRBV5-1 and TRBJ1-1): KAGVTQTPRYLIKTRGQQVTLSCSPISGHRSVSWYQQTPGQGLQFLFEYFSETQRNKGNFPGRFSGRQFSNSRSEMNVSTLELGDSALYLCASSLRDANTEAFFGQGTRLTVV.

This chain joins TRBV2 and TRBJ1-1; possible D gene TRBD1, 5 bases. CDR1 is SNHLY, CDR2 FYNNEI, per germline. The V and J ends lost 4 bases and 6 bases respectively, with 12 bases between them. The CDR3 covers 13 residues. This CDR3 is CASSGGWRAEAFF. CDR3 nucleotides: TGTGCCAGCAGTGGGGGGTGGAGGGCTGAAGCTTTCTTT. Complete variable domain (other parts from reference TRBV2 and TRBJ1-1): EPEVTQTPSHQVTQMGQEVILRCVPISNHLYFYWYRQILGQKVEFLVSFYNNEISEKSEIFDDQFSVERPDGSNFTLKIRSTKLEDSAMYFCASSGGWRAEAFFGQGTRLTVV.

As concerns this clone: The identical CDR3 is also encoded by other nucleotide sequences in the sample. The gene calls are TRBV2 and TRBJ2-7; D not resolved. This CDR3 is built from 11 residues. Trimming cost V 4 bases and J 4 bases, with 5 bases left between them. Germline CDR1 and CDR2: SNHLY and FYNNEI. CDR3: CASSGRYEQYF. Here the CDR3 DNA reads TGTGCCAGCAGTGGGAGATACGAGCAGTACTTC.

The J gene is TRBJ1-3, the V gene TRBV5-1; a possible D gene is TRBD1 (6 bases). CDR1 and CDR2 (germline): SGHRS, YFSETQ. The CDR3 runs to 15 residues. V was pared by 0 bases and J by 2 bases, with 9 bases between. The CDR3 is CASSLAQGPGNTIYF. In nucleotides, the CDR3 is TGCGCCAGCAGCTTGGCACAGGGCCCTGGAAACACCATATATTTT. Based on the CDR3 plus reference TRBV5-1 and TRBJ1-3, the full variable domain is KAGVTQTPRYLIKTRGQQVTLSCSPISGHRSVSWYQQTPGQGLQFLFEYFSETQRNKGNFPGRFSGRQFSNSRSEMNVSTLELGDSALYLCASSLAQGPGNTIYFGEGSWLTVV.